This TCR beta chain was sequenced in a study of blood T cell repertoires in COVID-19. Recruits, aged roughly 18 to 89 years, lived in 24 US areas. Self-reported history from a screening survey and questionnaire set each donor's cohort. Using immunoSEQ multiplex PCR, the repertoire was profiled, and TCRdb retains in-frame clones only, with some absent. In the table there are roughly 240,000 clones, about 90% of which are singletons. Germline V gives CDR1 MGHDK, CDR2 SYGVNS. Germline trimming cut 7 bases from V and 4 bases from J; bases unmatched to any gene: 11. There are 15 residues in the CDR3. The sample taken for sequencing was PBMCs or T cells enriched from blood (not recorded which). The V and J genes are TRBV25-1 and TRBJ1-2; TRBD1 matches at 8 bases. The sequence was collected from a man aged 45-65 years who had been exposed to COVID-19. The CDR3: CASTSSGQEFYGYTF. The CDR3 DNA reads TGTGCCAGCACGTCCTCGGGACAGGAGTTCTATGGCTACACCTTC.